This entry lists 9 T cell receptor beta chains sequenced from one sample in a study of shared clonotypes between healthy human individuals. The table came from immunoSEQ multiplex PCR; TCRdb's copy has only in-frame clones and leaves some out. Of 2 million to 2.5 million clones listed, more than 85% are singletons. Sequenced input: naive CD4+ T cells from PBMCs. The sample's subset: CD45RA+ positively selected. Receptors were obtained from a man younger than 30 in good health. Some clones in this sample may be carry-over from other donors' samples.

The chain has TRBV11-3 and TRBJ2-7; no reliable D call. The germline gives CDR1 SGHNT, CDR2 YENEEA. The CDR3 is 15 residues long. V gave up 8 bases and J gave up 3 bases, with 20 bases separating them. CDR3 DNA sequence: TGTGCCAGCTGCTCCGGGCAGGTCCCTATCTACGAGCAGTACTTC. It is translated as CASCSGQVPIYEQYF.

The chain uses TRBV7-3 and TRBJ2-2; tentative D call: TRBD2 (6 bases). In germline, CDR1 is SGHTA, CDR2 FQGTGA. The CDR3 is made up of 15 amino acids. V was cut by 7 bases and J by 4 bases, with 16 bases left in between. The CDR3 DNA sequence: TGTGCCAGCACCCCTATAGCCGGGGGCACCGGGGAGCTGTTTTTT. Its protein is CASTPIAGGTGELFF.

The chain couples TRBV7-8 to TRBJ1-3; D possibly corresponds to TRBD1 (5 bases). Germline CDR1 is SGHVS and CDR2 is FQNEAQ. The CDR3 consists of 16 residues. Deletions cut 7 bases from V and 2 bases from J, with 18 bases between. CDR3 sequence reads: CASTLGGFGPGNTIYF. CDR3 nucleotides: TGTGCCAGCACCCTTGGGGGGTTTGGGCCTGGAAACACCATATATTTT.

This chain joins TRBV6-1 and TRBJ1-1, with D hard to call. The CDR3 extends over 12 amino acids. Per the germline V gene, CDR1 is MNHNS and CDR2 is SASEGT. V was pared by 8 bases and J by 2 bases, with 9 bases between. The CDR3 nucleotides are TGTGCCAGCGGCAGAAGTAACACTGAAGCTTTCTTT. This translates into CASGRSNTEAFF.

CDR3 residues: CASSTLYGYTF. DNA of the CDR3: TGTGCCAGCAGCACCCTTTACGGCTACACCTTC. The rearrangement joins TRBV9 to TRBJ1-2; no clear D. Germline-derived CDR1 and CDR2 are SGDLS and YYNGEE. V lost 4 bases and J 8 bases, leaving 9 bases between the germline ends. The CDR3 sequence is 11 residues long.

This chain uses TRBV18 with TRBJ1-3, with a tentative D call TRBD1 (5 bases). CDR1 and CDR2 from the germline V gene are KGHSH and LQKENI. Trimming shortened V by 2 bases and J by 0 bases, and 20 bases separated the two germline ends. The CDR3 contains 19 residues. The DNA of the CDR3 is TGTGCCAGCTCACCAAAAGGTCCAGGGAGGACTTCCTCTGGAAACACCATATATTTT. Its translation is CASSPKGPGRTSSGNTIYF. The variable domain in full, with the rest retrieved from reference TRBV18 and TRBJ1-3, is NAGVMQNPRHLVRRRGQEARLRCSPMKGHSHVYWYRQLPEEGLKFMVYLQKENIIDESGMPKERFSAEFPKEGPSILRIQQVVRGDSAAYFCASSPKGPGRTSSGNTIYFGEGSWLTVV.

The CDR3 spells CASSSSGGYYNEQFF. As DNA, the CDR3 is TGTGCCAGCAGCAGTAGCGGGGGGTATTACAATGAGCAGTTCTTC. J is TRBJ2-1 and V is TRBV7-2; TRBD2 matches at 10 bases. The CDR3 is made up of 15 amino acids. Trimming took 5 bases from V and 4 from J; bases not matched to a gene: 5. Germline lookup yields CDR1 SGHTA and CDR2 FQGNSA.

The CDR3 reads CASSLMTGPPQETQYF. In DNA, the CDR3 is TGTGCCAGCAGCTTGATGACCGGACCTCCCCAAGAGACCCAGTACTTC. The chain employs TRBV5-5 and TRBJ2-5; D gene unclear. CDR1 and CDR2 from the germline V gene are SGHKS and YYEKEE (reference sequence). This CDR3 contains 16 residues. Trimming pared 1 base from V and 1 base from J, leaving 14 bases between.

The gene calls are TRBV27 and TRBJ2-7; D unresolved. CDR1 is MNHEY and CDR2 is SMNVEV in the germline V gene (reference sequence). The CDR3 sequence is 11 residues long. V dropped 10 bases and J dropped 3 bases, with 10 bases sitting between them. CDR3 amino acids: CATGWFYEQYF. The CDR3 region has the DNA TGTGCCACCGGTTGGTTCTACGAGCAGTACTTC.